The 32 T cell receptor beta chains below come from one sample, sequenced in a study of blood T cell repertoires in COVID-19. The repertoire was sequenced with immunoSEQ multiplex PCR; TCRdb's copy has only in-frame clones and lacks some. The sample shows 170,000 or so clones, more than 75% of them seen only once. Sequenced: peripheral blood. The receptor source for this set is a man aged 35 to 55 with active or convalescent COVID-19.

In nucleotides, the CDR3 is TGTGCCAGCAGTTTGAGGGTCGGATACACTGAAGCTTTCTTT. Residues: CASSLRVGYTEAFF. J is TRBJ1-1 and V is TRBV27; no reliable D call. The CDR3 totals 14 residues. V lost 3 bases to trimming and J lost 3 bases, with 11 bases between them. Looked up from germline, CDR1 is MNHEY and CDR2 is SMNVEV (reference sequence).

This clone appeared a few times. The chain joins TRBV6-5 to TRBJ1-6, with 8 bases fitting TRBD1. J gave up 9 bases and V 7 bases, and 5 bases lay outside the gene matches. The CDR3 has 13 residues. In germline, CDR1 is MNHEY, CDR2 SVGAGI. The CDR3 bases are TGTGCCAGCAATATTGGACAGGGTTCACCCCTCCACTTT. This sequence encodes CASNIGQGSPLHF.

The V and J genes are TRBV19 and TRBJ1-3; 8 bases fit TRBD1. The CDR3 contains 20 residues. After removal of 2 bases from V and 2 bases from J, the junction contained 17 bases not matched to a gene. Germline CDR1 and CDR2: LNHDA and SQIVND (reference sequence). The DNA for the CDR3 is TGTGCCAGTAGTATATCCCCCGTCTCTCCCACAGGGGGAACTGGAAACACCATATATTTT. Translated: CASSISPVSPTGGTGNTIYF.

The J gene is TRBJ2-3, the V gene TRBV28; 8 nucleotides agree with TRBD2. This CDR3 region has 12 residues. The V and J ends lost 8 bases and 6 bases, in that order; junction bases with no gene match: 4. Germline assignment: CDR1 MDHEN and CDR2 SYDVKM. CDR3 sequence: CASEAGGDTQYF. CDR3 bases: TGTGCCAGCGAGGCGGGGGGCGATACGCAGTATTTT. The variable domain in full, completed from reference TRBV28 and TRBJ2-3, reads DVKVTQSSRYLVKRTGEKVFLECVQDMDHENMFWYRQDPGLGLRLIYFSYDVKMKEKGDIPEGYSVSREKKERFSLILESASTNQTSMYLCASEAGGDTQYFGPGTRLTVL.

The genes are TRBV5-4 and TRBJ1-1, with a weak D call TRBD1 (5 bases). The V gene's germline CDR1 is SGHNT and CDR2 YYREEE (reference sequence). The CDR3 loop spans 15 amino acids. V was pared by 0 bases and J by 1 base, with 10 bases between. DNA of the CDR3: TGTGCCAGCAGCTTGGGGGGCAACTCGAACACTGAAGCTTTCTTT. Protein product: CASSLGGNSNTEAFF.

This chain links TRBV19 with TRBJ1-2; 8 positions agree with TRBD1. The junction had 3 bases not matched to a gene; V was cut back by 5 bases and J by 4 bases. The CDR3 has 13 residues. Per the germline V gene, CDR1 is LNHDA and CDR2 is SQIVND (reference sequence). Here the CDR3 DNA reads TGTGCCAGTAGTTGGGACAGGCCCTATGGCTACACCTTC. Its translation is CASSWDRPYGYTF.

V is TRBV4-1 and J is TRBJ2-3; 8 bases fit TRBD2. CDR1 and CDR2 (germline): MGHRA, YSYEKL. V lost 1 base and J lost 4; bases outside the gene matches: 7. The CDR3 runs 16 residues. The CDR3 nucleotides are TGCGCCAGCAGCCAAGCATACGGGGGGGCTGCAGATACGCAGTATTTT. Translation: CASSQAYGGAADTQYF.

This clone was counted once. The rearrangement joins TRBV7-8 to TRBJ2-7; D may be TRBD2 (7 bases). CDR3 length: 14 amino acids. Germline lookup yields CDR1 SGHVS and CDR2 FQNEAQ. Trimming stripped 1 base from V and 7 bases from J, with 14 bases between. The CDR3 region is CASSLGGGSWEQYF. CDR3 coding DNA: TGTGCCAGCAGCTTAGGGGGGGGCTCTTGGGAGCAGTACTTC.

This rearrangement joins TRBV9 to TRBJ1-5, with D possibly matching TRBD1 (5 bases). This CDR3 is built from 14 residues. V dropped 4 bases and J dropped 5 bases, with 13 bases sitting between them. The germline CDR1 and CDR2 sequences are SGDLS and YYNGEE. The chain's CDR3 is CASSPGEGDQPQHF. The CDR3 DNA reads TGTGCCAGCAGCCCGGGGGAGGGAGATCAGCCCCAGCATTTT. The whole variable domain, remainder taken from reference TRBV9 and TRBJ1-5, is DSGVTQTPKHLITATGQRVTLRCSPRSGDLSVYWYQQSLDQGLQFLIQYYNGEERAKGNILERFSAQQFPDLHSELNLSSLELGDSALYFCASSPGEGDQPQHFGDGTRLSIL.

Comments on this clone: Other DNA sequences in the same sample also yield this CDR3. The rearrangement links TRBV12-3 or TRBV12-4 to TRBJ1-2; possible D gene TRBD1, 5 bases. The V and J ends lost 3 bases and 7 bases respectively, with 6 bases between them. This CDR3 contains 11 residues. The CDR3 region has the DNA TGTGCCAGCAGTTTGGGGGGTGGCTACACCTTC. Translation: CASSLGGGYTF.

The rearrangement joins TRBV27 to TRBJ1-5; weak D call: TRBD1 (5 bases). The V end was cut by 4 bases, the J end by 3 bases, with 10 bases between. Looked up from germline, CDR1 is MNHEY and CDR2 is SMNVEV (reference sequence). The CDR3 covers 14 residues. CDR3 sequence: CASSWGRFNQPQHF. CDR3 DNA sequence: TGTGCCAGCAGTTGGGGCCGTTTCAATCAGCCCCAGCATTTT.

The chain uses TRBV21-1 and TRBJ1-6; TRBD1, the table's D call, was not compared with the DNA. TRBV21-1 is marked as a pseudogene. CDR3 length equals 19 residues. For the CDR3, the DNA is TGTGCCAGCAGTCAAAGGACCCTTATCTGGACAGCGCGAAATTCACCCCTCCACTTT. Protein sequence: CASSQRTLIWTARNSPLHF.

The gene calls are TRBV5-5 and TRBJ2-3, with D perhaps matching TRBD2 (5 bases). The CDR3 runs to 14 residues. Trimming cost V 4 bases and J 4 bases, with 13 bases left between them. Per the germline V gene, CDR1 is SGHKS and CDR2 is YYEKEE (reference sequence). The CDR3 loop reads CASSMGRGADTQYF. Here the CDR3 DNA reads TGTGCCAGCAGCATGGGCCGGGGTGCAGATACGCAGTATTTT.

The J gene is TRBJ1-2, the V gene TRBV10-3, with 11 nucleotides matching TRBD1. CDR1 is ENHRY, CDR2 SYGVKD, per germline. Trimming cost V 5 bases and J 8 bases; bases outside gene matches: 10. The CDR3 has 15 residues. The CDR3 DNA is TGTGCCATCAGTCCAAACGCCGGGACAGGGGGAGGCTACACCTTC. It codes for CAISPNAGTGGGYTF.

This chain uses TRBV7-9 with TRBJ2-1; 7 positions match TRBD2. The V gene end was trimmed by 0 bases and the J gene end by 10 bases; junction bases not matched to a gene: 0. Germline CDR1 and CDR2: SEHNR and FQNEAQ (reference sequence). The CDR3 spans 12 residues. The CDR3 nucleotides are TGTGCCAGCAGCTTAGCCGGGGGGGAGCAGTTCTTC. It yields the protein CASSLAGGEQFF.

V is TRBV25-1 and J is TRBJ1-6; no definite D call. V lost 3 bases and J 8 bases, leaving 5 bases between the germline ends. This CDR3 has 12 amino acids. Per germline, CDR1 MGHDK and CDR2 SYGVNS. CDR3 bases: TGTGCCAGCAGTGAGGCGGATTCACCCCTCCACTTT. Translated, it gives CASSEADSPLHF.

The chain recombines TRBV5-8 with TRBJ1-4; D call uncertain. Germline V gene lookup returns CDR1 SGHTS and CDR2 YDEGEE. V shed 4 bases and J shed 1 base, with 14 bases lying between them. There are 16 residues in the CDR3. The CDR3 protein is CASSNPRRVTNEKLFF. CDR3 nucleotide sequence: TGTGCCAGCAGCAATCCCCGGAGAGTAACTAATGAAAAACTGTTTTTT.

The V call is TRBV5-1, the J call TRBJ2-2; D is undetermined. Trimming removed 2 bases from V and 3 bases from J, with 11 bases in between. There are 15 residues in the CDR3. Germline V gene lookup returns CDR1 SGHRS and CDR2 YFSETQ. The CDR3 DNA sequence: TGCGCCAGCAGCTTCGAGACAACGCACACCGGGGAGCTGTTTTTT. Translated, it gives CASSFETTHTGELFF.

The chain links TRBV30 to TRBJ1-2; D may be TRBD1 (5 bases). CDR3 length: 12 residues. In germline, CDR1 is GTSNPN, CDR2 SVGIG (reference sequence). V was clipped by 5 bases and J by 8 bases, with 15 bases between them. CDR3 in amino acids: CAWETQGRGYTF. Written as DNA, the CDR3 is TGTGCCTGGGAGACCCAGGGTCGGGGCTACACCTTC.

There are a few counts of this clone. V and J are TRBV11-3 and TRBJ2-2; a possible D gene is TRBD2 (6 bases). Trimming shortened V by 5 bases and J by 5 bases, and 9 bases separated the two germline ends. In germline, CDR1 is SGHNT, CDR2 YENEEA. There are 13 residues in the CDR3. The chain's CDR3 is CASSPGTTGELFF. CDR3 DNA sequence: TGTGCCAGCAGCCCCGGGACTACCGGGGAGCTGTTTTTT.

J is TRBJ1-3 and V is TRBV27, with unresolved D. CDR3 length: 16 residues. The germline gives CDR1 MNHEY, CDR2 SMNVEV (reference sequence). With 0 bases removed from V and 1 base from J, the gap between germline ends came to 10 bases. The CDR3 nucleotides read TGTGCCAGCAGTTTATCGAAGTCAGGTTCTGGAAACACCATATATTTT. This gives the protein CASSLSKSGSGNTIYF.

The chain couples TRBV5-5 to TRBJ1-5; 7 positions agree with TRBD1. With V trimmed by 5 bases and J by 2 bases, 10 bases remained unmatched. Germline-derived CDR1 and CDR2 are SGHKS and YYEKEE (reference sequence). CDR3 length equals 16 residues. CDR3: CASSPPPGTGNQPQHF. CDR3 in DNA: TGTGCCAGCAGTCCGCCACCAGGGACAGGCAATCAGCCCCAGCATTTT.

This sequence joins TRBV2 and TRBJ1-2; 8 nucleotides align to TRBD1. The CDR3 contains 15 residues. Unmatched junction bases numbered 6, after V lost 0 bases and J lost 6 bases. Germline CDR1 and CDR2: SNHLY and FYNNEI. CDR3 protein: CASSEARQGADGYTF. As DNA, the CDR3 is TGTGCCAGCAGTGAAGCACGGCAGGGGGCGGATGGCTACACCTTC.

The chain joins TRBV18 to TRBJ1-2, with 10 nucleotides matching TRBD1. The CDR3 is 14 amino acids. From germline, CDR1 is KGHSH and CDR2 LQKENI. V shed 3 bases, J shed 5 bases, and the junction held 3 bases outside the gene matches. CDR3 residues: CASSPTGGAYGYTF. Here the CDR3 DNA reads TGTGCCAGCTCACCGACAGGGGGCGCGTATGGCTACACCTTC.

The rearrangement uses TRBV7-2 and TRBJ2-5; the D gene is possibly TRBD2 (5 bases). The length of the CDR3 is 13 residues. In germline, CDR1 is SGHTA, CDR2 FQGNSA. V gave up 0 bases and J gave up 5 bases, with 7 bases separating them. CDR3 DNA sequence: TGTGCCAGCAGCTTAGCAGAGCGGGAGACCCAGTACTTC. Encoded protein: CASSLAERETQYF.

The chain uses TRBV20-1 and TRBJ1-2; D perhaps matches TRBD1 (5 bases). Germline V gene lookup returns CDR1 DFQATT and CDR2 SNEGSKA (reference sequence). V was shortened by 7 bases and J by 4 bases, with 10 bases between the two germline ends. The CDR3 consists of 11 residues. Here the CDR3 reads CSEGRTYGYTF. CDR3 coding DNA: TGCAGTGAGGGGCGAACCTATGGCTACACCTTC.

The rearrangement uses TRBV6-6 and TRBJ1-5; D gene unclear. The CDR3 extends over 10 amino acids. The V gene lost 8 bases and the J gene lost 7 bases, with 6 bases spanning the gap. CDR1 and CDR2 from the germline V gene are MNHNY and SVGAGI (reference sequence). CDR3 DNA: TGTGCCAGCGGCGGACAGCCCCAGCATTTT. Protein product: CASGGQPQHF.

The J gene is TRBJ1-2, the V gene TRBV14; TRBD1 agrees at 9 bases. Germline V gene sequence: CDR1 SGHDN, CDR2 FVKESK. This CDR3 contains 13 residues. V gave up 4 bases and J gave up 6 bases; unmatched junction bases: 3. CDR3 sequence: CASSPRTGDGYTF. In DNA, the CDR3 is TGTGCCAGCAGCCCTCGGACAGGGGATGGCTACACCTTC.

The chain is built from TRBV29-1 and TRBJ2-1, with TRBD2 identical over 14 bases. CDR3 length: 12 amino acids. V trimming: 4 bases; J trimming: 10 bases; junction bases outside the gene matches: 0. Germline V gene data show CDR1 as SQVTM and CDR2 as ANQGSEA. The CDR3 sequence is CSVGTSGGEQFF. As DNA, the CDR3 is TGCAGCGTTGGGACTAGCGGGGGGGAGCAGTTCTTC.

The V gene is TRBV28, the J gene TRBJ1-2; 10 positions agree with TRBD1. CDR1 is MDHEN, CDR2 SYDVKM, per germline. V shed 6 bases and J 8 bases; nucleotides not matched to a gene: 9. This CDR3 contains 14 residues. CDR3 amino acids: CASRSGQGVAGYTF. As DNA, the CDR3 is TGTGCCAGCAGATCAGGACAGGGGGTGGCGGGCTACACCTTC.

This chain links TRBV19 with TRBJ1-2; a weak D match, TRBD1 (5 bases). Germline CDR1 LNHDA, CDR2 SQIVND (reference sequence). The CDR3 spans 13 residues. V lost 0 bases and J lost 13, with 15 bases in between. Written as DNA, the CDR3 is TGTGCCAGTAGTATAGAGGGGTTACAGGTCTCCACCTTC. This translates into CASSIEGLQVSTF.

This chain connects TRBV4-2 to TRBJ2-1; a weak D match, TRBD2 (5 bases). Looked up from germline, CDR1 is LGHNA and CDR2 is YNFKEQ. The CDR3 runs to 15 residues. The V end lost 3 bases, the J end lost 1 base, and 10 bases lay between the germline ends. The CDR3 region is CASSHIAGSYNEQFF. Here the CDR3 DNA reads TGTGCCAGCAGCCACATTGCGGGTTCCTACAATGAGCAGTTCTTC.